A selection of T cell receptor beta chains follows, all from one sample in a study of blood T cell repertoires in COVID-19. The table came from immunoSEQ multiplex PCR; TCRdb's copy has only in-frame clones and leaves some out. The sample shows roughly 50,000 clones, roughly 90% of them seen only once. The source material was peripheral blood. The receptors were gathered from a woman aged 55-69 years with active COVID-19. CDR3s include the opening cysteine and the closing phenylalanine or tryptophan. The D gene is left open where the match is weak. Size tells how often a clone was seen (once, few, many) or the class of an expanded clone, and some rows leave it out.

d_call	clone_size	v_call	j_call	cdr3_aa	cdr3_nt
-	once	TRBV27	TRBJ2-7	CASHQGSHGVYEQYF	TGTGCCAGCCACCAAGGGTCCCACGGGGTCTACGAGCAGTACTTC
-	-	TRBV6-2/TRBV6-3	TRBJ2-4	CASSYSRGSGIQYF	TGTGCCAGCAGTTACTCGCGTGGTTCTGGCATTCAGTACTTC
TRBD1	-	TRBV7-2	TRBJ1-2	CASSFRASGTGGVYGYTF	TGTGCCAGCAGCTTTCGGGCTTCCGGGACAGGGGGCGTCTATGGCTACACCTTC
-	-	TRBV4-2	TRBJ2-5	CASSQGRETQYF	TGTGCCAGCAGCCAAGGGAGGGAGACCCAGTACTTC
TRBD1	-	TRBV6-5	TRBJ1-6	CASSPGTVLSSTLHF	TGTGCCAGCAGTCCCGGGACAGTTCTTTCCTCTACCCTCCACTTT
-	few	TRBV29-1	TRBJ2-5	CSVELLTGTQYF	TGCAGCGTTGAACTTTTGACTGGGACCCAGTACTTC
-	-	TRBV3-1/TRBV3-2	TRBJ2-5	CASSIGETQYF	TGTGCCAGCAGCATCGGGGAGACCCAGTACTTC
TRBD2	-	TRBV7-9	TRBJ2-1	CASSLARRGGSEQFF	TGTGCCAGCAGCTTAGCGAGGCGGGGGGGCAGTGAGCAGTTCTTC
-	-	TRBV2	TRBJ1-2	CASKSGEFYGYTF	TGTGCCAGCAAATCTGGGGAGTTCTATGGCTACACCTTC
-	-	TRBV5-4	TRBJ1-6	CASTLQGLNSPLHF	TGTGCCAGCACTCTGCAGGGGCTAAATTCACCCCTCCACTTT
-	-	TRBV7-9	TRBJ2-2	CASSRRGALRTGELFF	TGTGCCAGCAGCCGCCGGGGGGCACTTCGTACCGGGGAGCTGTTTTTT
TRBD2	-	TRBV29-1	TRBJ2-7	CSVQGTSGVSYEQYF	TGCAGCGTTCAAGGAACTAGCGGCGTGTCCTACGAGCAGTACTTC
TRBD2	-	TRBV25-1	TRBJ2-7	CASSEWGGEQYF	TGTGCCAGCAGTGAATGGGGAGGGGAGCAGTACTTC
-	-	TRBV7-9	TRBJ2-1	CASSLPGNEQFF	TGTGCCAGCAGCCTCCCCGGCAATGAGCAGTTCTTC
-	-	TRBV6-4	TRBJ2-5	CASSDISKQETQYF	TGTGCCAGCAGTGACATTTCTAAACAAGAGACCCAGTACTTC
-	-	TRBV15	TRBJ1-5	CATSRDILTGMNQPQHF	TGTGCCACCAGCAGAGATATTCTCACAGGGATGAATCAGCCCCAGCATTTT
TRBD1	-	TRBV9	TRBJ2-1	CASSVGRGPYNEQFF	TGTGCCAGCAGCGTAGGCAGGGGGCCCTACAATGAGCAGTTCTTC
-	-	TRBV5-4	TRBJ2-3	CASSSDLFTDTQYF	TGTGCCAGCAGCTCCGACTTATTCACAGATACGCAGTATTTT
TRBD1	few	TRBV7-9	TRBJ2-1	CASSLDRGSYNEQFF	TGTGCCAGCAGCTTGGACAGGGGATCCTACAATGAGCAGTTCTTC
TRBD2	-	TRBV10-3	TRBJ2-7	CAISELAGADYEQYF	TGTGCCATCAGTGAACTAGCGGGGGCCGATTACGAGCAGTACTTC
-	-	TRBV6-4	TRBJ2-3	CASSSLGSWAPDTQYF	TGTGCCAGCAGTTCCCTTGGTAGTTGGGCGCCAGATACGCAGTATTTT
TRBD1	-	TRBV6-5	TRBJ1-1	CASSDRGSVGAFF	TGTGCCAGCAGCGACAGGGGGTCGGTAGGAGCTTTCTTT
-	-	TRBV16	TRBJ1-1	CASSQPSGLGAFF	TGTGCCAGCAGCCAACCCAGCGGGCTTGGTGCTTTCTTT
TRBD2	-	TRBV5-1	TRBJ2-3	CASSGSGGAGDTQYF	TGCGCCAGCAGCGGTAGCGGGGGGGCCGGAGATACGCAGTATTTT
TRBD1	-	TRBV29-1	TRBJ2-3	CSVDTGADTQYF	TGCAGCGTTGATACAGGGGCAGATACGCAGTATTTT
-	few	TRBV5-5	TRBJ1-3	CASSSVDSTINTIYF	TGTGCCAGCAGCTCCGTTGACAGCACCATAAACACCATATATTTT
TRBD1	-	TRBV7-3	TRBJ2-5	CASSPGTGQVQETQYF	TGTGCCAGCAGCCCCGGGACAGGCCAAGTTCAAGAGACCCAGTACTTC